This TCR beta chain was sequenced for a study of T cells in Graves' hyperthyroidism and ophthalmopathy. Participants, patients aged 18 to 65, had newly diagnosed hyperthyroidism with a duration under 2 months. From RNA transcripts, TCR beta CDR3 regions were amplified. The study used the HTBI primer set for a first-round RT-PCR of the TCR CDR3. From the multiplex PCR reads, TCRdb called clonotypes with MiXCR, one entry per CDR3 protein. The sample lists approximately 600,000 distinct CDR3 sequences; approximately 13% were seen once. V was clipped by 8 bases and J by 0 bases, with 11 bases between them. The germline V gene has CDR1 MNHEY and CDR2 SVGAGI. This CDR3 spans 13 amino acids. This clonotype occurred many times. The antigen is not known. Study-wide results and limits: From stable hyperthyroidism, ophthalmopathy was separated by a 13 V-J model. In blood, most of the thyroid clonotypes expanded above 0.001 were also present.

The sample was blood. The chain combines TRBV6-5 with TRBJ2-7, with D uncertain. The TCR originated in a woman aged 25 to 39 with Graves' hyperthyroidism that later progressed to Graves' ophthalmopathy. CDR3 residues: CASVAASSYEQYF. The DNA of the CDR3 is TGTGCCAGCGTTGCGGCAAGCTCCTACGAGCAGTACTTC.